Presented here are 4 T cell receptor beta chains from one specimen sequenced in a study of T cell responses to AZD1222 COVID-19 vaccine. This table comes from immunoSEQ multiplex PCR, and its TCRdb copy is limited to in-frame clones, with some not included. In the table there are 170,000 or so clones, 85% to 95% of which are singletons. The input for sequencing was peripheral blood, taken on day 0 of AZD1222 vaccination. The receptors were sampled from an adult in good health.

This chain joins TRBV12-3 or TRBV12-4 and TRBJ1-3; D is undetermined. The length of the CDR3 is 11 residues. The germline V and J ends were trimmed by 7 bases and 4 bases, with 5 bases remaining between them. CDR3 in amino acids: CASKSGNTIYF. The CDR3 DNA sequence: TGTGCCAGCAAAAGCGGAAACACCATATATTTT.

The CDR3 sequence is CASSQEMCVGDRGDAFF. DNA for the CDR3: TGTGCCAGCAGCCAAGAGATGTGTGTGGGAGACAGGGGGGATGCTTTCTTT. This sequence joins TRBV3-1 (or the pseudogene TRBV3-2) and TRBJ1-1; 9 bases line up with TRBD1. In germline, CDR1 is LGHDT, CDR2 YNNKEL (reference sequence). This CDR3 has 17 amino acids. Germline trimming cut 0 bases from V and 11 bases from J; bases unmatched to any gene: 16.

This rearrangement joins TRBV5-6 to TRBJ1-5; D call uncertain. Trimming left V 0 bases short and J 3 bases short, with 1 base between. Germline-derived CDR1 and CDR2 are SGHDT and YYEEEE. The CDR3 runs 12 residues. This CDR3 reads CASSLDNQPQHF. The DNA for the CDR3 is TGTGCCAGCAGCTTGGACAATCAGCCCCAGCATTTT.

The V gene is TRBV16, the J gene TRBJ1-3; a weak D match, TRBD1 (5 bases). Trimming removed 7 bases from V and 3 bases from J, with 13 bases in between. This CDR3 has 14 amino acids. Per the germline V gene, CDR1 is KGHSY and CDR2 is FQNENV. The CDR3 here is CASTRDGLGNTIYF. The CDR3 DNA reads TGTGCCAGCACCAGGGATGGACTTGGAAACACCATATATTTT.